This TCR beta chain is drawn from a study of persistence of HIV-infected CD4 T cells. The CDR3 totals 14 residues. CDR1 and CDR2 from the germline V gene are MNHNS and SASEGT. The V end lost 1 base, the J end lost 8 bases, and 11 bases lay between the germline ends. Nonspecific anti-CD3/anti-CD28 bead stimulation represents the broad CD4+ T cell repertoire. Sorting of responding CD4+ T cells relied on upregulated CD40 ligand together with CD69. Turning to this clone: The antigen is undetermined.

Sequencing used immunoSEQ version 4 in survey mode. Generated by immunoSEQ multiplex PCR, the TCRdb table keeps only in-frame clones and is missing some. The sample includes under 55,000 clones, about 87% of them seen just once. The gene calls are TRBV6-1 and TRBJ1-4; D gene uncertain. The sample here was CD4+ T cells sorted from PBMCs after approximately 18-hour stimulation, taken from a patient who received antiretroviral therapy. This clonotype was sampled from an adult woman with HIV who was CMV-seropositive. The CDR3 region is CASSEGTNSEKLFF. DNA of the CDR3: TGTGCCAGCAGTGAAGGGACTAACTCCGAAAAACTGTTTTTT.